This T cell receptor beta chain was sequenced in a study of technical replicates of blood from several donors. Only in-frame clones appear in the TCRdb table, and some are missing; sequencing was by immunoSEQ multiplex PCR. There are 100,000 or so clones in the sample; roughly 96% occur only once, and about 0.39% lies in the top ten. Germline V lookup: CDR1 SGHAT, CDR2 FQNNGV. V shed 5 bases and J shed 2 bases, with 10 bases lying between them. This CDR3 is 13 amino acids long. The rearrangement links TRBV11-2 to TRBJ2-7; possibly TRBD2 for D (6 bases). Sequencing input: T cells isolated from PBMCs. The origin of this receptor is a human donor in good health. The CDR3 nucleotides read TGTGCCAGCAGCGCGGGATCTCCCTACGAGCAGTACTTC. As protein: CASSAGSPYEQYF.